What follows describes a single T cell receptor (beta chain). The data derive from a study of blood T cells in healthy people across ages. For the second PCR, which ran for 7 to 11 cycles, a sample-barcoded 5' primer and a J-beta primer mix were used. TCRdb called the 5' RACE reads again in MiXCR, with one record for every CDR3 protein. The data show around 1,000,000 distinct CDR3 sequences, under 30% seen once. Another study also made use of these data, one on T cells of mothers and their children.

The material sequenced was blood. The receptor comes from a girl aged 2-10 years in good health.

CDR3 nucleotides: TGTGCCAGCAGCGGGAGAAATGACGAGACCCAGTACTTC. Translation gives CASSGRNDETQYF. This rearrangement joins TRBV28 to TRBJ2-5, with D possibly being TRBD2 (6 bases). V dropped 6 bases and J dropped 5 bases, with 13 bases sitting between them. The germline CDR1 and CDR2 sequences are MDHEN and SYDVKM. The CDR3 loop spans 13 amino acids.